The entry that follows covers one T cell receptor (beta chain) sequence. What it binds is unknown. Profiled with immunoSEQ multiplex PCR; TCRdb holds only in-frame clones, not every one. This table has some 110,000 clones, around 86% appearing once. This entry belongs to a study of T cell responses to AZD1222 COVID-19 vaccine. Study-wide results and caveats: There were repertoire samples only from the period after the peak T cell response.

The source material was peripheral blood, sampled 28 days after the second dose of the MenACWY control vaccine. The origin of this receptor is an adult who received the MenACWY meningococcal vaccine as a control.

The CDR3 reads CSVVFRDSTYEQYF. The CDR3 coding sequence is TGCAGCGTTGTTTTTAGGGACAGCACCTACGAGCAGTACTTC. J is TRBJ2-7 and V is TRBV29-1, with 7 nucleotides matching TRBD1. V lost 4 bases, J lost 2 bases, and 8 bases stayed unmatched. Germline V gives CDR1 SQVTM, CDR2 ANQGSEA. There are 14 residues in the CDR3.